The following is a T cell receptor (beta chain) sequence with its context. The antigen remains unidentified. A read error may produce the germline difference seen at one junction end. The same CDR3 arises from other DNA sequences in this sample as well. This specimen belongs to a study of naive CD8 T cells in extremely preterm neonates. General study points: Preterm CDR3s were shorter than older groups', with fewer N additions and less trimming.

CDR1 SQVTM and CDR2 ANQGSEA come from the germline V gene. The CDR3 covers 15 residues. Sequencing was performed with immunoSEQ multiplex PCR; in TCRdb, only in-frame clones are kept and a portion is missing. The table includes about 7,100 clones, just under 98% detected once. This TCR derives from a human donor in good health. V usage is TRBV29-1 and J usage is TRBJ2-2, with 8 bases matching TRBD2. The sample consisted of naive CD8+ T cells from blood. In DNA, the CDR3 is TGCAGCGTTGAACCCAGCGGGAGTGTTACCGGGGAGCTATTTTTT. This codes for CSVEPSGSVTGELFF.